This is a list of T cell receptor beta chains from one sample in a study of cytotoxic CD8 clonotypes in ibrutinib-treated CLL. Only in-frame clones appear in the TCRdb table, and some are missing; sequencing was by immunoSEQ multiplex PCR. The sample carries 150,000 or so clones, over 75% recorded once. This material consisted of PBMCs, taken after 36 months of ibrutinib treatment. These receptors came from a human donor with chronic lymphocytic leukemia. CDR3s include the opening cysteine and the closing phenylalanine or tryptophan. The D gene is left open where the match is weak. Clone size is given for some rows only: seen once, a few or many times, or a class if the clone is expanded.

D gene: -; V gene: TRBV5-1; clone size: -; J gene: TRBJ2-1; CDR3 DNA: TGCGCCAGCAGCTTGGCACAGGGTTTTTTCAATGAGCAGTTCTTC; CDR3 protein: CASSLAQGFFNEQFF
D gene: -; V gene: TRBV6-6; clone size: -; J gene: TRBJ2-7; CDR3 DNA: TGTGCCAGCGGACCCCAGGGGTCCTACGAGCAGTACTTC; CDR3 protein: CASGPQGSYEQYF
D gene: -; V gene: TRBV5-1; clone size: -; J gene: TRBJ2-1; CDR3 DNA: TGCGCCAGCAGCTCGGACAGTTCCTACAATGAGCAGTTCTTC; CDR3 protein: CASSSDSSYNEQFF
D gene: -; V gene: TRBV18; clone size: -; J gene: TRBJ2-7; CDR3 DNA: TGTGCCAGCTCACGACGAAAGGACTACGAGCAGTACTTC; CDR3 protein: CASSRRKDYEQYF
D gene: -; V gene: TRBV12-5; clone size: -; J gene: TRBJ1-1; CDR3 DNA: TGTGCTAGTGGTTGGGGGGACGCGTTCGGAGCAGCTTTCTTT; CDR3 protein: CASGWGDAFGAAFF
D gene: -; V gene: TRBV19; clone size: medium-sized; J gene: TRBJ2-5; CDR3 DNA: TGTGCCAGTTCCTTCTACCGGTCACAAGAGACCCAGTACTTC; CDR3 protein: CASSFYRSQETQYF
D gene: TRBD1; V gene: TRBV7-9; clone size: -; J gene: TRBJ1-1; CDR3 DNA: TGTGCCAGCAGGCCTCCGGGACAGCTTAGCATGAACACTGAAGCTTTCTTT; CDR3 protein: CASRPPGQLSMNTEAFF
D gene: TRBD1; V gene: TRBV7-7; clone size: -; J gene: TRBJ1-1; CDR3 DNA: TGTGCCAGCAGCTTGAACAGGGGTACTGAAGCTTTCTTT; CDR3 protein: CASSLNRGTEAFF
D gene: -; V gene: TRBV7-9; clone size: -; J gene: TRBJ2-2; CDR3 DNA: TGTGCCAGCAGCCTCGGGGGTACGAACACCGGGGAGCTGTTTTTT; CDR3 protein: CASSLGGTNTGELFF
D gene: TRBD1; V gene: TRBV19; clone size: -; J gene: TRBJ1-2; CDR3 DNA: TGTGCCAGTAGTACGACAGGGGGCAAACTCTATGGCTACACCTTC; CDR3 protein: CASSTTGGKLYGYTF
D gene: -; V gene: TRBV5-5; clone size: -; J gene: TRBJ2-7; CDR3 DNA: TGTGCCAGCAGCTTGGGAGGGGGTAGCTCCTACGAGCAGTACTTC; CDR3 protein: CASSLGGGSSYEQYF
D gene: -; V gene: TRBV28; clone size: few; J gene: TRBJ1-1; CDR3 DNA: TGTGCCAGCAGTCTACCCGGGCCCCAGGAACCCCCGAACACTGAAGCTTTCTTT; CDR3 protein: CASSLPGPQEPPNTEAFF
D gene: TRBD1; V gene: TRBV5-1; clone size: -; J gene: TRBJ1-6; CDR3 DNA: TGCGCCAGCAGCTCGACCGGGACAGGGGATTCACCCCTCCACTTT; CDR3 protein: CASSSTGTGDSPLHF
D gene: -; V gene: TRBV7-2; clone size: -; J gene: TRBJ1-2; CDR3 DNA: TGTGCCAGCAGCCGAACCAACTATGGCTACACCTTC; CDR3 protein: CASSRTNYGYTF
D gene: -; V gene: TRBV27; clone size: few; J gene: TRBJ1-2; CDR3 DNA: TGTGCCAGCAGGAACAATCGGTGGGAGGGAAGCTATGGCTACACCTTC; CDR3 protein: CASRNNRWEGSYGYTF
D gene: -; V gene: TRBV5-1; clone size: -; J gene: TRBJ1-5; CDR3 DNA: TGCGCCAGCAGCTTGGCCCCCCGGGGGAGCAATCAGCCCCAGCATTTT; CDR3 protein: CASSLAPRGSNQPQHF
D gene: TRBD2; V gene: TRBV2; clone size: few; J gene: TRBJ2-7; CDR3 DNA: TGTGCCAGCGGACTAGCTTACGAGCAGTACTTC; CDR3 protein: CASGLAYEQYF
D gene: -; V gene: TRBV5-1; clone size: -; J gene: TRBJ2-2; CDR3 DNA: TGCGCCAGCAGCTTTGACAGGAACACCGGGGAGCTGTTTTTT; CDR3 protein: CASSFDRNTGELFF
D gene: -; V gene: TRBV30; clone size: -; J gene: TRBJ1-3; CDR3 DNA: TGTGCCTGGAGTGTAGGCCCGAGCTCTGGAAACACCATATATTTT; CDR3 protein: CAWSVGPSSGNTIYF
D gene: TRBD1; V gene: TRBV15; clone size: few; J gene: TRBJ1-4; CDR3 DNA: TGTGCCACCAGCAGACCAGGGGGCCTTTATGAAAAACTGTTTTTT; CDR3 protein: CATSRPGGLYEKLFF
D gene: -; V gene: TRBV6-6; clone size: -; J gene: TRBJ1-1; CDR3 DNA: TGTGCCAGCCGGCTGGGATTGAACACTGAAGCTTTCTTT; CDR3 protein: CASRLGLNTEAFF
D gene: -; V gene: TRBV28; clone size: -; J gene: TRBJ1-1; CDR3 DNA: TGTGCCAGCAGCGAAAGGGTTAGGGCTTTCTTT; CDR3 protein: CASSERVRAFF
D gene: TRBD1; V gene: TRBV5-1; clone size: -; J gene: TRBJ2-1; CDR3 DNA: TGCGCCAGCAGCGGGTGGACAGGGGCGCGTTTGGCAGACAATGAGCAGTTCTTC; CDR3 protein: CASSGWTGARLADNEQFF
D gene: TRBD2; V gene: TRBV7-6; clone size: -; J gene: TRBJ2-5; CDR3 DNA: TGTGCCAGCAGCGGGGGAGGGGAGACCCAGTACTTC; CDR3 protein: CASSGGGETQYF
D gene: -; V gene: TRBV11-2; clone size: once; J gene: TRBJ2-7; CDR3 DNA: TGTGCCAGCAGCTTAGGGACCTCTTCCTACGAGCAGTACTTC; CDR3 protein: CASSLGTSSYEQYF
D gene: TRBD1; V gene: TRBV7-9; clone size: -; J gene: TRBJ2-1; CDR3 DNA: TGTGCCAGCAGTCGCGGACAGGGTTCCTACAATGAGCAGTTCTTC; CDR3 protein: CASSRGQGSYNEQFF
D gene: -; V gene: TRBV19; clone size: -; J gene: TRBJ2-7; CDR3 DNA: TGTGCCAGTAGTATAGTTACGGGGGCAAGCGAGCAGTACTTC; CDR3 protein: CASSIVTGASEQYF
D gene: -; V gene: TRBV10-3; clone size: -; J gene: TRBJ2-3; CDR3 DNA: TGTGCCATCAGTGAGTCAGCAGAGTCAGAGTCCGATACGCAGTATTTT; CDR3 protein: CAISESAESESDTQYF
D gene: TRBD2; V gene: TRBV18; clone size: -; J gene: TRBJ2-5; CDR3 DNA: TGTGCCAGCTCGCGACTGACTAGCGGGGCACAAGAGACCCAGTACTTC; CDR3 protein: CASSRLTSGAQETQYF
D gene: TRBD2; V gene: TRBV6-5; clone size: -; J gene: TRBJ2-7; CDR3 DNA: TGTGCCAGCAGTGGAGGACTAGTCGGCGAGCAGTACTTC; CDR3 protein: CASSGGLVGEQYF
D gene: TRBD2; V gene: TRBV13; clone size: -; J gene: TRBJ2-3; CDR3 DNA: TGTGCCAGCAGCTTGGGACTAGCGGGGGGGAGTTCAGATACGCAGTATTTT; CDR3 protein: CASSLGLAGGSSDTQYF
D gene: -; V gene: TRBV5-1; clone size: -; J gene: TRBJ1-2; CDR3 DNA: TGCGCCAGCAGCTCGCCCGGACGCACCCCCTATGGCTACACCTTC; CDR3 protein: CASSSPGRTPYGYTF
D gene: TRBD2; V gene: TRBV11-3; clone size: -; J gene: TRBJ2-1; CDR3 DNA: TGTGCCAGCAGCCCTACAGCGGGACCCTACAATGAGCAGTTCTTC; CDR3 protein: CASSPTAGPYNEQFF
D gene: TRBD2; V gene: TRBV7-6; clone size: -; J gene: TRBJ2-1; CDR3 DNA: TGTGCCAGCAGCTTAATTGCGGGAGGGCCCTCGTACAATGAGCAGTTCTTC; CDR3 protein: CASSLIAGGPSYNEQFF
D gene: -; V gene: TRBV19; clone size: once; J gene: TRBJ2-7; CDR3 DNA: TGTGCCAGTAGTGATCCCATGGCCCAGCTCCTATTC; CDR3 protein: CASSDPMAQLLF
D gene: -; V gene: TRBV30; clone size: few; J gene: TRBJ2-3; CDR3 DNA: TGTGCCTGGAGTGTATATAGGGCGACAGATACGCAGTATTTT; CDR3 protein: CAWSVYRATDTQYF
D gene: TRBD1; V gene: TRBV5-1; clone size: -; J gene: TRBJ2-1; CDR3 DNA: TGCGCCAGCAGCCTAGGACAGGGGACTAACCCGAAGGGCAATGAGCAGTTCTTC; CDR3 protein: CASSLGQGTNPKGNEQFF
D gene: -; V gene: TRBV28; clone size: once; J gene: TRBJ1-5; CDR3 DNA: TGTGCCAGCAAGTCCCTTTCGGCCTTACTACAGCCCCAGCATTTT; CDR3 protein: CASKSLSALLQPQHF
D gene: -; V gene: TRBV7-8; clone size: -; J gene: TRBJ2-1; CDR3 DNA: TGTGCCAGCAGCTTAATTTCGGGGAAAGACTACAATGAGCAGTTCTTC; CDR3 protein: CASSLISGKDYNEQFF
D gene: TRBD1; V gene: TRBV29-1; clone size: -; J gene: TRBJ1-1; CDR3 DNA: TGCAGCGTCCCGGACAGGGCGTTTGGTTTCTTT; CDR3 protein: CSVPDRAFGFF
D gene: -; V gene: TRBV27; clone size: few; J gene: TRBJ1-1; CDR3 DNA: TGTGCCAGCAGTTCCTATATGAACACTGAAGCTTTCTTT; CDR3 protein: CASSSYMNTEAFF
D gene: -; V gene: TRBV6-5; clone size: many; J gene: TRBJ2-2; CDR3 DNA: TGTGCCAGCAGTTACCTGGACCCCGCCAACACCGGGGAGCTGTTTTTT; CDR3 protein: CASSYLDPANTGELFF